The 14 T cell receptor beta chains below all came from one sample that was sequenced in a study of spatial heterogeneity in lung cancer. Indicated time point: blood at routine non-recurrence follow-up after resection. MiXCR, run by TCRdb on the 5' RACE reads, gives a single entry per CDR3 protein. The sample records about 94,000 distinct CDR3 sequences, approximately 19% being singletons. The sample was PBMCs, taken at follow-up. These receptors were taken from a male donor with early-stage non-small cell lung cancer.

Written as DNA, the CDR3 is TGCAGCGTGGAGGGGGTCGGGACAGGACACTACAATGAGCAGTTCTTC. Its protein is CSVEGVGTGHYNEQFF. This chain joins TRBV29-1 and TRBJ2-1; 8 bases agree with TRBD1. Germline V gives CDR1 SQVTM, CDR2 ANQGSEA. The CDR3 sequence is 16 residues long. With 6 bases clipped from V and 3 bases from J, the junction kept 13 bases outside the gene matches.

The table lists this clonotype with a few counts. The J gene is TRBJ2-3, the V gene TRBV19; D tentatively fits TRBD1 or TRBD2 (5 bases each). V was trimmed by 1 base and J by 0 bases, leaving 8 bases between them. From germline, CDR1 is LNHDA and CDR2 SQIVND (reference sequence). The CDR3 is made up of 15 amino acids. In nucleotides, the CDR3 is TGTGCCAGTAGTATAGGGGGGATTAGCACAGATACGCAGTATTTT. It yields the protein CASSIGGISTDTQYF.

The chain recombines TRBV4-1 with TRBJ1-2; weak D call: TRBD1 (5 bases). Germline CDR1 is MGHRA and CDR2 is YSYEKL. The length of the CDR3 is 15 residues. V shed 0 bases and J shed 8 bases, with 16 bases lying between them. The CDR3 region is CASSQDVAGTSGYTF. DNA of the CDR3: TGCGCCAGCAGCCAAGATGTGGCAGGGACCTCCGGCTACACCTTC.

In this sample, this clonotype turned up many times. Here the CDR3 reads CASFSQTGTGSYEQYF. The CDR3 nucleotides read TGTGCCAGCTTTTCCCAAACCGGGACAGGTTCCTACGAGCAGTACTTC. The V call is TRBV28, the J call TRBJ2-7; 8 nucleotides line up with TRBD1. V dropped 8 bases and J dropped 1; count of bases not matched to a gene: 13. Germline V gene lookup returns CDR1 MDHEN and CDR2 SYDVKM. This CDR3 spans 16 amino acids.

The gene calls are TRBV18 and TRBJ1-2, with D tentatively TRBD1 (5 bases). Deletions cut 1 base from V and 5 bases from J, with 14 bases between. The germline gives CDR1 KGHSH, CDR2 LQKENI. The CDR3 consists of 15 residues. CDR3 bases: TGTGCCAGCTCACCACGGGGGACGCAGCCGTATGGCTACACCTTC. Translation: CASSPRGTQPYGYTF.

This clonotype has a count of ten or more. The chain combines TRBV10-3 with TRBJ2-7; 10 bases agree with TRBD1. Germline loops: CDR1 ENHRY, CDR2 SYGVKD. The V and J ends lost 3 bases and 0 bases, in that order; junction bases with no gene match: 8. This CDR3 has 17 residues. The DNA of the CDR3 is TGTGCCATCAGTGATACTTTGGACAGGGGGAGCTCCTACGAGCAGTACGTC. Translation gives CAISDTLDRGSSYEQYV.

Comment on this clonotype: Mismatch with germline at one junction end may stem from a read error. The rearrangement uses TRBV5-5 and TRBJ1-2; D is possibly TRBD1 (5 bases). The V gene's germline CDR1 is SGHKS and CDR2 YYEKEE (reference sequence). The CDR3 is 13 residues long. The CDR3 DNA is TGTGCCAGCAGCTTGTCAGGGTGGGAGGATCCACAATTC. Protein product: CASSLSGWEDPQF.

The DNA of the CDR3 is TGTGCCAGCGGCAGGAGCAGAATGGATGAGCAGTTCTTC. Encoded protein: CASGRSRMDEQFF. This rearrangement joins TRBV12-3 or TRBV12-4 to TRBJ2-1; D gene uncertain. This CDR3 has 13 residues. Trimming removed 8 bases at V and 8 bases at J, with 16 bases between.

This clonotype occurred a few times. V is TRBV7-9 and J is TRBJ2-5; TRBD2 aligns across 8 bases. The J segment lost 2 bases and the V segment lost 5 bases, leaving 7 bases of the junction unmatched. Germline V lookup: CDR1 SEHNR, CDR2 FQNEAQ (reference sequence). The CDR3 loop spans 15 amino acids. The CDR3 sequence: CASSLRLASQETQYF. Here the CDR3 DNA reads TGTGCCAGCAGCCTAAGACTAGCGTCTCAAGAGACCCAGTACTTC.

This clonotype was picked up a small number of times. V and J are TRBV5-4 and TRBJ1-6, with D perhaps matching TRBD1 (6 bases). CDR1 is SGHNT and CDR2 is YYREEE in the germline V gene (reference sequence). CDR3 length: 16 residues. Between the trimmed V and J ends, which lost 0 bases and 7 bases, there was a span of 14 bases. DNA of the CDR3: TGTGCCAGCAGCTTGGCCGGAAGGACAGTGAATTCACCCCTCCACTTT. Translated, it gives CASSLAGRTVNSPLHF.

This clonotype showed up just a few times. V and J are TRBV15 and TRBJ1-2; TRBD1 aligns across 10 bases. This CDR3 has 16 amino acids. Germline CDR1 is LNHNV and CDR2 is YYDKDF (reference sequence). After removal of 5 bases from V and 8 bases from J, the junction contained 14 bases not matched to a gene. The CDR3 protein is CATSYDRGPRPRGYTF. The CDR3 nucleotides read TGTGCCACCAGCTATGACAGGGGGCCCCGACCCCGGGGCTACACCTTC.

This clonotype was seen a handful of times. The chain is built from TRBV5-6 and TRBJ1-1, with a tentative D call TRBD1 (5 bases). The CDR3 totals 14 residues. V lost 2 bases and J lost 4, with 12 bases in between. Germline CDR1 is SGHDT and CDR2 is YYEEEE. CDR3 sequence reads: CASSFLSGTTEAFF. The CDR3 DNA reads as TGTGCCAGCAGCTTTTTATCTGGGACCACTGAAGCTTTCTTT.

This clonotype was detected only a few times. The CDR3 loop reads CSARDGQLGNTIYF. CDR3 nucleotides: TGCAGTGCTAGGGATGGACAGCTCGGAAACACCATATATTTT. The V gene is TRBV20-1, the J gene TRBJ1-3; tentatively, D is TRBD1 (6 bases). The germline V gene encodes CDR1 DFQATT and CDR2 SNEGSKA (reference sequence). V was pared by 3 bases and J by 4 bases, with 13 bases between. This CDR3 contains 14 residues.

This rearrangement joins TRBV27 to TRBJ2-1, with 10 bases matching TRBD2. The germline V gene has CDR1 MNHEY and CDR2 SMNVEV (reference sequence). CDR3 length: 17 amino acids. J was trimmed by 4 bases and V by 4 bases; bases with no gene match: 10. In DNA form, the CDR3 reads TGTGCCAGCAGTTCGCCCAGACTAGCGGGCAGTTACAATGAGCAGTTCTTC. It translates to CASSSPRLAGSYNEQFF.